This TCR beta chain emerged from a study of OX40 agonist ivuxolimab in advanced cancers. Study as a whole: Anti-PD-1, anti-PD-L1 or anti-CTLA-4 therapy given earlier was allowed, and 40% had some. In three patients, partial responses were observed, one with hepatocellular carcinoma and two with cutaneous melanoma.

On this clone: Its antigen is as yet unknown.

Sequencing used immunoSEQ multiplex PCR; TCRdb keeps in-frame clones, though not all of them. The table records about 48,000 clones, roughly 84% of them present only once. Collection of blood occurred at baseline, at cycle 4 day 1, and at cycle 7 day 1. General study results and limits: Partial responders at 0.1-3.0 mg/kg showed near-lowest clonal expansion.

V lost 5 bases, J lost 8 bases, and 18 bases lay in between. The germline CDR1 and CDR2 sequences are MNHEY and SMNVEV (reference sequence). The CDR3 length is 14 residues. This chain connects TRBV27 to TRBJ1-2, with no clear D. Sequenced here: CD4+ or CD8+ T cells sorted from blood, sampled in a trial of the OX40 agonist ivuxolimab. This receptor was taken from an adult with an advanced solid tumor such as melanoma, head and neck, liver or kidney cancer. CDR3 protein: CASSSPGQFWGYTF. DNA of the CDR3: TGTGCCAGCAGTAGTCCGGGCCAATTCTGGGGCTACACCTTC.